This record looks at one T cell receptor beta chain sequence and its context. Antigen specificity is unknown. Alongside a J-beta primer mix, a sample-barcoded 5' primer served in a second PCR lasting about 6 to 11 cycles. TCRdb re-analysed the 5' RACE reads in MiXCR, keeping a single row per CDR3 protein. The sample yields 790,000 or so distinct CDR3 sequences, around 50% seen once. The sample originates from a study of blood T cells in healthy people across ages. The wider study: Capturing about one barcoded beta molecule per two T cells was achieved by template switching.

Study observations and caveats: Both higher diversity and more naive CD4+ cells marked long-lived donors when set against aged donors.

The CDR3 runs 18 residues. Looked up from germline, CDR1 is DFQATT and CDR2 is SNEGSKA (reference sequence). Trimming cost V 0 bases and J 3 bases; bases outside gene matches: 13. Sequencing was done on a sample of blood. The TCR originated in a man in his forties or fifties in good health. The rearrangement uses TRBV20-1 and TRBJ2-5; 10 nucleotides line up with TRBD2. The CDR3 DNA reads TGCAGTGCTAGAGATGGGTGGTCACTAGCGGGGATAGAAGAGACCCAGTACTTC. Amino acid sequence: CSARDGWSLAGIEETQYF.